The entry below gives a single T cell receptor beta chain sequence along with its context. In Seattle, patients joined the study during active infection and were tracked longitudinally. These data are taken from a study of blood T cell repertoires in COVID-19. The overall study: Specimens from acute and convalescent COVID-19 originated in the United States, Italy and Spain. T cells, B-cell-depleted T cells, or PBMCs supplied cDNA or gDNA.

Germline V gene sequence: CDR1 SGHVS, CDR2 FQNEAQ. The CDR3 loop spans 16 amino acids. The ends were cut back, 6 bases at V and 9 bases at J, with 24 bases in the middle. Per the original data handling: Amplification from reference gene primers served as the basis for estimated nucleated cell counts. This table comes from immunoSEQ multiplex PCR, and its TCRdb copy is limited to in-frame clones, with some not included. D and trimming come from the DNA, and the V and J calls and clone size come from that table. Of fewer than 250,000 clones detected, about 82% appear once; the ten largest clones hold approximately 5.5%.

This clonotype originated in a woman of 80 years or more with COVID-19, enrolled during active disease. Sample: peripheral blood. The chain links TRBV7-8 to TRBJ1-5; D gene ambiguous. The CDR3 sequence: CASREGGRGGSSPQHF. CDR3 nucleotide sequence: TGTGCCAGCAGGGAAGGTGGGAGAGGTGGATCGTCGCCCCAGCATTTT.